The rows below give T cell receptor beta chains drawn from one sample of a study of cytomegalovirus exposure and HLA in healthy donors. Data came from immunoSEQ multiplex PCR; TCRdb stores just in-frame clones and leaves some out. The table records approximately 98,000 clones, roughly 88% of them present only once. The specimen was PBMCs. The source of these receptors is a woman under 30 in good health and CMV-seronegative. Both conserved end residues are part of each CDR3. Fields, in order: D gene, V gene, clone size, J gene, CDR3 length, CDR3 DNA, CDR3 protein. A D gene is named only where the DNA matches it firmly. Not every row has a clone size; where given, it reads once, few, many or a size class.

D: .; V: TRBV7-9; size: once; J: TRBJ2-7; length: 13; DNA: TGTGCCAGCAGCTCTTCGATCGGTTACGAGCAGTACTTC; CDR3: CASSSSIGYEQYF
D: .; V: TRBV7-9; size: .; J: TRBJ2-7; length: 13; DNA: TGTGCCAGCAGCTCCAGGGCGATGTACGAGCAGTACTTC; CDR3: CASSSRAMYEQYF
D: .; V: TRBV7-2; size: .; J: TRBJ1-5; length: 16; DNA: TGTGCCAGCAGCCCCAGTCCCGCAGGCAACAATCAGCCCCAGCATTTT; CDR3: CASSPSPAGNNQPQHF
D: .; V: TRBV7-6; size: .; J: TRBJ1-3; length: 17; DNA: TGTGCCAGCAGCTTAGAGTTTGGGGGGTCGTCTGGAAACACCATATATTTT; CDR3: CASSLEFGGSSGNTIYF
D: .; V: TRBV29-1; size: few; J: TRBJ1-1; length: 10; DNA: TGCAGTGCAGGGGTCACTGAAGCTTTCTTT; CDR3: CSAGVTEAFF
D: .; V: TRBV6-1; size: .; J: TRBJ2-3; length: 16; DNA: TGTGCCAGCAGTGTGGTCCCACTTCCGTCCACAGATACGCAGTATTTT; CDR3: CASSVVPLPSTDTQYF
D: TRBD1; V: TRBV19; size: once; J: TRBJ2-2; length: 14; DNA: TGTGCCACACGGGACAGGCCGAACACCGGGGAGCTGTTTTTT; CDR3: CATRDRPNTGELFF
D: .; V: TRBV9; size: .; J: TRBJ2-5; length: 14; DNA: TGTGCCAGCAGCGTAGGGACAGTTGGAGAGACCCAGTACTTC; CDR3: CASSVGTVGETQYF
D: TRBD1; V: TRBV6-6; size: .; J: TRBJ1-5; length: 12; DNA: TGTGCCAGCAGTACCCCAGGGGGACCCCAGCATTTT; CDR3: CASSTPGGPQHF
D: .; V: TRBV4-1; size: .; J: TRBJ2-3; length: 14; DNA: TGCGCCAGCAGCCAGGTTGGCAGCACAGATACGCAGTATTTT; CDR3: CASSQVGSTDTQYF
D: .; V: TRBV6-1; size: .; J: TRBJ2-7; length: 17; DNA: TGTGCCAGCAGTGTAGACAGTATGGGGGCGGTTTCCTACGAGCAGTACTTC; CDR3: CASSVDSMGAVSYEQYF
D: .; V: TRBV27; size: .; J: TRBJ1-2; length: 15; DNA: TGTGCCAGCAGTTCAAGGGACTCTCCACGCTATGGCTACACCTTC; CDR3: CASSSRDSPRYGYTF
D: .; V: TRBV28; size: .; J: TRBJ1-2; length: 14; DNA: TGTGCCAGCAGGGGTGGGAGCAGTGAGACTGGCTACACCTTC; CDR3: CASRGGSSETGYTF